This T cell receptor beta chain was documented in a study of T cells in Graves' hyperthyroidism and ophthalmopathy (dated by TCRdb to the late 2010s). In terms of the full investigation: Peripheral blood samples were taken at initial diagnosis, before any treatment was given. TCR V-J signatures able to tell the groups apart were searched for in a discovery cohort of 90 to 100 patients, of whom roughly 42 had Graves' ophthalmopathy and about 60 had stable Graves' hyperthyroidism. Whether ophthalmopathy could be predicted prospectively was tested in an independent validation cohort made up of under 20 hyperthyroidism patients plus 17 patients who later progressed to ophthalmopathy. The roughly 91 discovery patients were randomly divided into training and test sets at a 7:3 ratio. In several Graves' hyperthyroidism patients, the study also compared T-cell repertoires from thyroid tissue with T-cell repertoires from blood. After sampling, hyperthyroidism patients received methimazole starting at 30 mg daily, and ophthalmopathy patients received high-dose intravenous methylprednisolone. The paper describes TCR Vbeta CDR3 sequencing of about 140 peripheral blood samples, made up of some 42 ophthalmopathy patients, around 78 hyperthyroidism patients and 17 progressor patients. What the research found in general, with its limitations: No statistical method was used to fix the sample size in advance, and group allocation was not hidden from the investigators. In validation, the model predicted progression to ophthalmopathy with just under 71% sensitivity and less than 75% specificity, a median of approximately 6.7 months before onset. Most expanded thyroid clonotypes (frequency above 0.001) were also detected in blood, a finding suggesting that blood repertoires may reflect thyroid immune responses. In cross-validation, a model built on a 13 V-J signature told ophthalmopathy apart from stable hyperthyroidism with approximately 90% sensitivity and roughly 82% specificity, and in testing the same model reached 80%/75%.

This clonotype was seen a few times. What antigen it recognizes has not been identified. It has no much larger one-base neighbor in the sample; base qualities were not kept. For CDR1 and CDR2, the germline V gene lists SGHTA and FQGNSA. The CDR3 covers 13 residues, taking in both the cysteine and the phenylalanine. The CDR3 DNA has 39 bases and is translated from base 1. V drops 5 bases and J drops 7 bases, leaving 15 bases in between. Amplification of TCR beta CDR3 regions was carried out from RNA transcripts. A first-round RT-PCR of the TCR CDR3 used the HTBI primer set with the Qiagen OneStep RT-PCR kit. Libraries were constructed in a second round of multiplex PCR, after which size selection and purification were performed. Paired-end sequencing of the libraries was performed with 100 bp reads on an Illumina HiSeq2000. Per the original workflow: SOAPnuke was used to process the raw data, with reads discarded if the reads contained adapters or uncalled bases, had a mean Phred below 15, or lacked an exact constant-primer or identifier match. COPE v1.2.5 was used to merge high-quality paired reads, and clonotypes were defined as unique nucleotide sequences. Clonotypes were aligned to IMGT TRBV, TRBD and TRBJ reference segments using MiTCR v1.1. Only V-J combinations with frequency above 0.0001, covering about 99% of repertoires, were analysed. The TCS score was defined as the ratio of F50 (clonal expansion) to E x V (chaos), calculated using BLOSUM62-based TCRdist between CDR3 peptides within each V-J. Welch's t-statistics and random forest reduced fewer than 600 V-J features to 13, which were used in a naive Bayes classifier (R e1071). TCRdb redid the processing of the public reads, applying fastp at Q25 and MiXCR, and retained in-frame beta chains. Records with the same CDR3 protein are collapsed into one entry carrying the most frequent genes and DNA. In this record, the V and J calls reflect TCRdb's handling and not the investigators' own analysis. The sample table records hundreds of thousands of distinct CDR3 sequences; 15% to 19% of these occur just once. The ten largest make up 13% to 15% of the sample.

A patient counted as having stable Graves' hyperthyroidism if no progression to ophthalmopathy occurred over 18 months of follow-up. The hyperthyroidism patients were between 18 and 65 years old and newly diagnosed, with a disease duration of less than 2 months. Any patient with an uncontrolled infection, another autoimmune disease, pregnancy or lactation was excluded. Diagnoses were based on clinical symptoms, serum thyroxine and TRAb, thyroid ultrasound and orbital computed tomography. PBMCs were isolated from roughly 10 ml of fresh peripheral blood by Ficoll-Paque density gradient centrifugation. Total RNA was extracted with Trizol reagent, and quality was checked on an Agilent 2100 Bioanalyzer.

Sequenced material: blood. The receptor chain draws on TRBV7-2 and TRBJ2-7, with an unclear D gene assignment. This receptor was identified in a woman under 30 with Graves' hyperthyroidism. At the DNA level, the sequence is TGTGCCAGCAGCAAAAGTGCCCTGGGGGAGCAGTACTTC. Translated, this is CASSKSALGEQYF.